One and the same sample provided the 14 T cell receptor beta chains below, sequenced in a study of blood T cell repertoires in COVID-19. Clones were sequenced by immunoSEQ multiplex PCR, and TCRdb holds only the in-frame ones, with some missing. The repertoire holds 150,000 to 200,000 clones, with approximately 81% as singletons. Sequencing used peripheral blood. The receptors come from a woman in her 50s with COVID-19, enrolled during active disease.

V and J are TRBV24-1 and TRBJ1-5, with a weak D call TRBD1 (6 bases). V was clipped by 11 bases and J by 4 bases, with 8 bases between them. CDR3 size: 11 residues. The germline V gene has CDR1 KGHDR and CDR2 SFDVKD. DNA for the CDR3: TGTGCCAGGGGGCCTAATCAGCCCCAGCATTTT. It specifies CARGPNQPQHF.

The rearrangement links TRBV5-4 to TRBJ1-4; 8 nucleotides agree with TRBD1. This CDR3 has 19 amino acids. The trim removed 5 bases at V and 3 bases at J, leaving 18 bases unmatched. From germline, CDR1 is SGHNT and CDR2 YYREEE (reference sequence). The CDR3 nucleotides read TGTGCCAGCAGTTATCTGAATGGGGCAGGGGGCCTGGCTAATGAAAAACTGTTTTTT. Its protein is CASSYLNGAGGLANEKLFF.

V is TRBV7-9 and J is TRBJ1-3; tentative D call: TRBD1 (5 bases). V was cut by 7 bases and J by 4 bases, with 20 bases left in between. This CDR3 is built from 16 residues. Germline-derived CDR1 and CDR2 are SEHNR and FQNEAQ (reference sequence). DNA for the CDR3: TGTGCCAGCACCCACCGCCTGGGGCGAGGAGGAAACACCATATATTTT. It codes for CASTHRLGRGGNTIYF.

The chain recombines TRBV27 with TRBJ2-3, with D perhaps matching TRBD1 (6 bases). In germline, CDR1 is MNHEY, CDR2 SMNVEV (reference sequence). V was clipped by 5 bases and J by 2 bases, with 11 bases between them. CDR3 length: 14 amino acids. CDR3 sequence: CASSIRQDTDTQYF. CDR3 coding DNA: TGTGCCAGCAGTATCCGACAGGACACAGATACGCAGTATTTT.

The chain has TRBV3-1 (or the pseudogene TRBV3-2) and TRBJ2-5; D might be TRBD2 (5 bases). This CDR3 has 14 residues. The germline V gene encodes CDR1 LGHDT and CDR2 YNNKEL (reference sequence). The V and J ends lost 6 bases and 5 bases respectively, with 16 bases between them. The chain's CDR3 is CASRDLGLWETQYF. The CDR3 region has the DNA TGTGCCAGCAGGGACCTAGGACTTTGGGAGACCCAGTACTTC.

V is TRBV18 and J is TRBJ1-4; 9 bases map to TRBD1. Germline CDR1 is KGHSH and CDR2 is LQKENI. This CDR3 region has 16 residues. V lost 3 bases to trimming and J lost 3 bases; unmatched junction nucleotides: 5. CDR3: CASSPPGQGSNEKLFF. In nucleotides, the CDR3 is TGTGCCAGCTCACCGCCGGGACAGGGATCTAATGAAAAACTGTTTTTT.

The chain joins TRBV15 to TRBJ2-7, with 7 bases matching TRBD1. The J segment lost 4 bases and the V segment lost 3 bases, leaving 6 bases of the junction unmatched. The germline gives CDR1 LNHNV, CDR2 YYDKDF (reference sequence). CDR3 length: 14 residues. CDR3 bases: TGTGCCACCAGCAGGTTAGGGGGCGAATACGAGCAGTACTTC. Translation: CATSRLGGEYEQYF.

This chain links TRBV10-3 with TRBJ2-3, with TRBD2 as a possible D gene (6 bases). V was clipped by 8 bases and J by 4 bases, with 19 bases between them. This CDR3 spans 15 amino acids. Germline CDR1 is ENHRY and CDR2 is SYGVKD. The CDR3 region is CAIRGPGAGPDTQYF. In DNA form, the CDR3 reads TGTGCCATCCGGGGACCCGGGGCGGGGCCAGATACGCAGTATTTT.

The chain recombines TRBV28 with TRBJ1-5, with TRBD1 identical over 8 bases. The germline V gene encodes CDR1 MDHEN and CDR2 SYDVKM. The CDR3 covers 16 residues. The V and J ends lost 4 bases and 6 bases, in that order; junction bases with no gene match: 11. The CDR3 DNA follows: TGTGCCAGCAGTTCAGGCTCGGACAGGGCCGGTCAGCCCCAGCATTTT. Translation: CASSSGSDRAGQPQHF. Full variable domain (rest looked up from reference TRBV28 and TRBJ1-5): DVKVTQSSRYLVKRTGEKVFLECVQDMDHENMFWYRQDPGLGLRLIYFSYDVKMKEKGDIPEGYSVSREKKERFSLILESASTNQTSMYLCASSSGSDRAGQPQHFGDGTRLSIL.

The chain is built from TRBV19 and TRBJ2-1, with 8 bases identical to TRBD2. The CDR3 extends over 14 amino acids. Germline trimming cut 6 bases from V and 8 bases from J; bases unmatched to any gene: 9. From germline, CDR1 is LNHDA and CDR2 SQIVND (reference sequence). CDR3 loop: CASSPGGPGDEQFF. CDR3 coding DNA: TGTGCCAGTAGCCCGGGGGGGCCGGGTGATGAGCAGTTCTTC.

The CDR3 DNA sequence: TGTGCCAGCAGTCTAGACAGGGGGCGGGAAGCTTTCTTT. Amino acid sequence: CASSLDRGREAFF. The V call is TRBV2, the J call TRBJ1-1, with TRBD1 matching 10 bases. Trimming cost V 5 bases and J 8 bases; bases outside gene matches: 5. The CDR3 loop spans 13 amino acids. The germline V gene encodes CDR1 SNHLY and CDR2 FYNNEI.

The chain recombines TRBV13 with TRBJ2-3; the D gene is possibly TRBD1 (6 bases). Germline V gives CDR1 PRHDT, CDR2 FYEKMQ (reference sequence). This CDR3 has 15 residues. Trimming cost V 4 bases and J 3 bases, with 14 bases left between them. DNA of the CDR3: TGTGCCAGCAGCTCACAGGGACCGATAACAGATACGCAGTATTTT. Protein sequence: CASSSQGPITDTQYF. Complete variable domain (other parts from reference TRBV13 and TRBJ2-3): AAGVIQSPRHLIKEKRETATLKCYPIPRHDTVYWYQQGPGQDPQFLISFYEKMQSDKGSIPDRFSAQQFSDYHSELNMSSLELGDSALYFCASSSQGPITDTQYFGPGTRLTVL.

This clone came up a few times. J is TRBJ1-2 and V is TRBV27, with 7 bases aligning to TRBD1. Trimming removed 6 bases from V and 0 bases from J; junction bases left unmatched: 13. Germline V gene data show CDR1 as MNHEY and CDR2 as SMNVEV (reference sequence). This CDR3 region has 17 residues. CDR3 protein: CASSTTGVGRSNYGYTF. Here the CDR3 DNA reads TGTGCCAGCAGCACCACAGGGGTGGGAAGATCTAACTATGGCTACACCTTC.

The chain couples TRBV9 to TRBJ2-2, with a possible D match to TRBD1 (6 bases). Trimming removed 0 bases from V and 6 bases from J, with 9 bases in between. In germline, CDR1 is SGDLS, CDR2 YYNGEE. This CDR3 is built from 14 residues. In DNA form, the CDR3 reads TGTGCCAGCAGCGTAGAGCAGGGGCCCGGGGAGCTGTTTTTT. Amino acids: CASSVEQGPGELFF.